Given below is one T cell receptor (beta chain) in context. What antigen it recognizes has not been identified. No base qualities exist here, and no much larger clone lies one base off it. Clipping removes 4 bases from V and 1 base from J, with 5 as the unmatched junction base count. As encoded in the germline V gene, CDR1 is MDHEN while CDR2 is SYDVKM. From cysteine to phenylalanine, the CDR3 is 16 amino acids long. This entry keeps only the CDR3 DNA: 48 bases, framed from base 1. The entry originates in a study of blood T cell repertoires in COVID-19 (dated by TCRdb to about 2020). Regarding the study in general: Collaborator samples came from the United States, Italy and Spain and covered acute and convalescent phases of COVID-19. The prospective study material was composed of cDNA or gDNA derived from T cells, B-cell-depleted T cells, or PBMCs. The dataset comprised deeply sampled blood TCRbeta repertoires from subjects exposed to, actively infected with, or recovered from COVID-19. The repertoires were released in a freely available public database intended as a resource for research on the immune response to SARS-CoV-2. The samples were drawn from the first 160 participants of the ongoing ImmuneRACE study and from roughly 1,300 subjects provided by 6 global collaborators. Sample metadata almost always included a de-identified subject ID, COVID-19 status, age in years and sex. Where available, HLA class I and class II types were taken from metadata supplied by the sample provider and were not determined by assay-based typing.

Each collaborating institution followed its own protocols to collect whole blood in K2EDTA tubes. For TCRbeta analysis, collaborators shipped samples as frozen whole blood, isolated PBMCs, or DNA extracted from either of those sample types. TCRbeta CDR3 regions were amplified from genomic DNA by means of the immunoSEQ Assay, a bias-controlled multiplex PCR. Concerning the study's data processing: The number of nucleated cells in each sample was estimated from the amplification of reference gene primers within the assay. To quantify the absolute abundance of each unique TCRbeta CDR3 rearrangement, sequence reads were collapsed and filtered. Productive Simpson clonality was computed per sample as the square root of Simpson's diversity index over productive rearrangements. TCRdb re-hosts the immuneACCESS table, in-frame sequences only. Its copies lack some clones; in the studies checked, an unresolved V gene accounts for under half of them, and the cause for the rest is not known. V and J calls and clone size are those listed in that table; D and trimming were worked out from the DNA. The sample records more than 80,000 clones, approximately 80% of which are singletons. The ten largest clones represent 30% to 35% of the sample.

General findings and caveats noted by the study authors: How much clinical and demographic metadata was included differed by source and by participant, and the metadata was provided uncurated.

Sequenced sample: peripheral blood. This receptor was taken from a woman of 80 years or more with active or convalescent COVID-19. Here the chain combines TRBV28 and TRBJ2-3, with TRBD2 matching 10 junction bases. The nucleotide sequence is TGTGCCAGCAGTTACGGGCTAGCGGGAGGCACAGATACGCAGTATTTT. Translated, it gives CASSYGLAGGTDTQYF. With all but the CDR3 taken from the reference TRBV28 and TRBJ2-3 genes, the full variable domain is: DVKVTQSSRYLVKRTGEKVFLECVQDMDHENMFWYRQDPGLGLRLIYFSYDVKMKEKGDIPEGYSVSREKKERFSLILESASTNQTSMYLCASSYGLAGGTDTQYFGPGTRLTVL.